This T cell receptor beta chain was sequenced in a study of T cells in localized non-small cell lung cancer. Study findings and constraints: Elevated circulating T cell density in blood was associated with longer overall survival.

Regarding this clone: Its antigen is as yet unknown.

Produced via immunoSEQ multiplex PCR; TCRdb's table is partial and in-frame only. The sample carries 4,000 or so clones, approximately 30% recorded once. This CDR3 has 14 amino acids. Germline CDR1 reads PRHDT; CDR2 reads FYEKMQ (reference sequence). With 0 bases removed from V and 1 base from J, the gap between germline ends came to 6 bases. This clonotype was obtained from a man aged 40 to 70 with stage II lung adenocarcinoma. V is TRBV13 and J is TRBJ1-2, with D tentatively TRBD1 (5 bases). This material consisted of lung tumor tissue, taken before any cancer treatment. The DNA of the CDR3 is TGTGCCAGCAGCTTAGGACAGGATAACTATGGCTACACCTTC. Encoded protein: CASSLGQDNYGYTF.